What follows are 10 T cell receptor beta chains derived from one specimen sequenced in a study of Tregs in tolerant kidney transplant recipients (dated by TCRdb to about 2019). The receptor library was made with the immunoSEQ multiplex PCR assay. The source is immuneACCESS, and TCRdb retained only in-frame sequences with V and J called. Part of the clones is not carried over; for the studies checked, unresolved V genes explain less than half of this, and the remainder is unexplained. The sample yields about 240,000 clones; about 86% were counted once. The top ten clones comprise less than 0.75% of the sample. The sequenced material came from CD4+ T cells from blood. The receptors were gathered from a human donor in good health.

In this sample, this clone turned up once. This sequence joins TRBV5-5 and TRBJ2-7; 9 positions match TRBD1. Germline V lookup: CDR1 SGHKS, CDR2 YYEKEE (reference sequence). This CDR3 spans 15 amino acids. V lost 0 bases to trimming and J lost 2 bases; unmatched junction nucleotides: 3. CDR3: CASSLAWTGAYEQYF. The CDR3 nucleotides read TGTGCCAGCAGCTTGGCCTGGACAGGGGCCTACGAGCAGTACTTC.

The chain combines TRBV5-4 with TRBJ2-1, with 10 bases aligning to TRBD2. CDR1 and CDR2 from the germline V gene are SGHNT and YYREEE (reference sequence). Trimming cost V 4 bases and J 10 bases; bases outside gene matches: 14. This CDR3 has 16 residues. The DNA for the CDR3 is TGTGCCAGCAGCCCCCCGCGGAGCGGGAGGGCCGAGGAGCAGTTCTTC. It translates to CASSPPRSGRAEEQFF.

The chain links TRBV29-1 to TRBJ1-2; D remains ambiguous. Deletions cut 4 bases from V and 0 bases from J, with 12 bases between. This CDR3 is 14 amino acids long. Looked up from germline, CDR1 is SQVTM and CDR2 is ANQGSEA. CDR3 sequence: CSVGAGEANYGYTF. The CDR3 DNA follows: TGCAGCGTTGGGGCAGGCGAAGCTAACTATGGCTACACCTTC.

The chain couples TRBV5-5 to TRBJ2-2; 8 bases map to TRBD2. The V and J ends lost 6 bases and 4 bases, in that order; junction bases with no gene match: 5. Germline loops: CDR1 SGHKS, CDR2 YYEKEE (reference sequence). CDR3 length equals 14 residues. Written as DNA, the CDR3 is TGTGCCAGCACCCGACTAGCGCCCACCGGGGAGCTGTTTTTT. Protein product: CASTRLAPTGELFF.

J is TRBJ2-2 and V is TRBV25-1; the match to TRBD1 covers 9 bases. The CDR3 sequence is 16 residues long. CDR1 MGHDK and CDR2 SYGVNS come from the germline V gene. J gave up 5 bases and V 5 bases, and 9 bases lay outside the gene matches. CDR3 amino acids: CASSRWGTGMTGELFF. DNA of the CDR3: TGTGCCAGCAGTAGGTGGGGGACAGGGATGACCGGGGAGCTGTTTTTT.

The CDR3 coding sequence is TGTGCCAGCAGCTTAGGACTAGCGGACACCTACGAGCAGTACTTC. It is translated as CASSLGLADTYEQYF. The V gene is TRBV7-6, the J gene TRBJ2-5; the match to TRBD2 covers 9 bases. The tail of the sequence fits TRBJ2-7 better, so the J call may be wrong. The length of the CDR3 is 15 residues. Germline values: CDR1 SGHVS, CDR2 FNYEAQ.

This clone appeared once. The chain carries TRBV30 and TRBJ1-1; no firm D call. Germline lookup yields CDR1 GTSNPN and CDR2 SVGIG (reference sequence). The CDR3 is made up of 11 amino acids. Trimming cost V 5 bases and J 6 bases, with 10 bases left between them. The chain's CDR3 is CAWRPVAEAFF. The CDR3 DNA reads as TGTGCCTGGCGGCCAGTGGCTGAAGCTTTCTTT.

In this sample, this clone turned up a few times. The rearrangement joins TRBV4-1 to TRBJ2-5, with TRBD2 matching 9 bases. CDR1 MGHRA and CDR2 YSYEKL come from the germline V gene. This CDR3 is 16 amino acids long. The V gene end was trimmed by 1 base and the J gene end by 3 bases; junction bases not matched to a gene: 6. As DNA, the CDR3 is TGCGCCAGCAGCCAAGCCCGAGCGGGGGGAAAAGAGACCCAGTACTTC. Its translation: CASSQARAGGKETQYF.

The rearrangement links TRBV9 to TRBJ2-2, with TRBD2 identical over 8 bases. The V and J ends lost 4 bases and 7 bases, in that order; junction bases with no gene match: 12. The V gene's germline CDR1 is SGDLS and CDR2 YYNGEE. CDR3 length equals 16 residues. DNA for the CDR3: TGTGCCAGCAGCCTCCGAAGCGGGAGTTCGATCGGGGAGCTGTTTTTT. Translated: CASSLRSGSSIGELFF.

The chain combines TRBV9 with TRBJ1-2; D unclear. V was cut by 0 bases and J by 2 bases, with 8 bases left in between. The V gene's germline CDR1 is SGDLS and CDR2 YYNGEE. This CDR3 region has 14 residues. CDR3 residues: CASSVGNRNYGYTF. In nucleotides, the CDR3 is TGTGCCAGCAGCGTAGGGAACAGAAACTATGGCTACACCTTC.